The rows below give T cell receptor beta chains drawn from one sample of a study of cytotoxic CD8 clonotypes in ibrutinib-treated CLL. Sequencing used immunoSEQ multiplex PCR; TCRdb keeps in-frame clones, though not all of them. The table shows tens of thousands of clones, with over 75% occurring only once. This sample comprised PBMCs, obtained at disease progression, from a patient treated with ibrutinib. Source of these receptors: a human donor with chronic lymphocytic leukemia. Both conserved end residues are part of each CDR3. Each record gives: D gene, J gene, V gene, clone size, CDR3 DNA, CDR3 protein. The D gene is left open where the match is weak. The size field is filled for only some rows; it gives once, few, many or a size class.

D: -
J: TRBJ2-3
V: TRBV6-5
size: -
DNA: TGTGCCAGCAGTTACTTGGGGGCAGTCACCACAGATACGCAGTATTTT
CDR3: CASSYLGAVTTDTQYF

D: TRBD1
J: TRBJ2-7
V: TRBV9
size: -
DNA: TGTGCCAGCAGCGGGACAGGTACCTACGAGCAGTACTTC
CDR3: CASSGTGTYEQYF

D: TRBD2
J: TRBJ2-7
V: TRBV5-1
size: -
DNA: TGCGCCAGCAGCTACGGGACTAGCGGGATGGGGGAGCAGTACTTC
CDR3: CASSYGTSGMGEQYF

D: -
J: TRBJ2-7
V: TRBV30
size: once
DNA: TGTGCCTGGAAAGAGGGATGGCAGGCGGGCCCCGAGCAGTACTTC
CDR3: CAWKEGWQAGPEQYF

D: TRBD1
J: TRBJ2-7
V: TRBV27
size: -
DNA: TGTGCCAGCCGAACAATGTACAGGGGGCTCCCCTACGAGCAGTACTTC
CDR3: CASRTMYRGLPYEQYF

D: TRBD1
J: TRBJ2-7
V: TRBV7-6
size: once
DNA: TGTGCCAGCAGCTTAGTTGCGGGACAGGGGGAGATCTACGAGCAGTACTTC
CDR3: CASSLVAGQGEIYEQYF

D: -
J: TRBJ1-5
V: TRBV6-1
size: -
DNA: TGTGCCAGCAGCGAGGGGTGGGGACAGCCCCAGCATTTT
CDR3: CASSEGWGQPQHF

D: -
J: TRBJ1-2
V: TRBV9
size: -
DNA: TGTGCCAGCAGCGTAGGGAGGGGACCTCAGGGCAGGAACTATGGCTACACCTTC
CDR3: CASSVGRGPQGRNYGYTF

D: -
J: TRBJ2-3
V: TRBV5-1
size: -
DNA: TGCGCCAGCAGCTTTGGGTGGGCAGATACGCAGTATTTT
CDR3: CASSFGWADTQYF

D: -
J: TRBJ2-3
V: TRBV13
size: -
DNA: TGTGCCAGCAGCTCTAGCACAGATACGCAGTATTTT
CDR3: CASSSSTDTQYF

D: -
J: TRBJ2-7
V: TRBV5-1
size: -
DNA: TGCGCCAGCAGCCCCTGGCGCTGGACAGAGAGCTCCTACGAGCAGTACTTC
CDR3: CASSPWRWTESSYEQYF

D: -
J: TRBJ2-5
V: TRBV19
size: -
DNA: TGTGCCAGTAGCAGACCCCCTCGAGAGACCCAGTACTTC
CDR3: CASSRPPRETQYF

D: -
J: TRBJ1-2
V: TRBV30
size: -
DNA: TGTGCCTGGAGATGGCGTCAGAACTATGGCTACACCTTC
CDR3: CAWRWRQNYGYTF

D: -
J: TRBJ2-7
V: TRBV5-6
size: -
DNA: TGTGCCAGCCTCGGGGACCGTCACTCCTACGAGCAGTACTTC
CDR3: CASLGDRHSYEQYF

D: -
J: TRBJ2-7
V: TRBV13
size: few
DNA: TGTGCCAGCAGCTCCTTAGTCTCCCAGCAGTACTTC
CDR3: CASSSLVSQQYF

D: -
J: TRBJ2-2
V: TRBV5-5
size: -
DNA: TGTGCCAGCAGCTTAATGTCGGGAGTAAGCACCGGGGAGCTGTTTTTT
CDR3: CASSLMSGVSTGELFF

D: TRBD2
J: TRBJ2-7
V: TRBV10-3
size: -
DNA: TGTGCCAGCGGACTAGATCTCTACGAGCAGTACTTC
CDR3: CASGLDLYEQYF

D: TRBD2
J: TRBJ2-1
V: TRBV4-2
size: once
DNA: TGTGCCAGCAGCCCACACGGGGGGGGCGCACGAGGCTACAATGAGCAGTTCTTC
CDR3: CASSPHGGGARGYNEQFF

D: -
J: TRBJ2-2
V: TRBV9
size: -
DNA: TGTGCCAGCAGCGAGGAGGGTTACGGGGAGCTGTTTTTT
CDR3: CASSEEGYGELFF

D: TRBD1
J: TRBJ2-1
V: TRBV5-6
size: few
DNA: TGTGCCAGCAGCTTGGGGGCGACGGGACAGTTCTACAATGAGCAGTTCTTC
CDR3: CASSLGATGQFYNEQFF

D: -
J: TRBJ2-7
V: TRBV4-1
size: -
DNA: TGCGCCAGCAGCCAAGATCCGGCTAGCCGGGGGCACGAGCAGTACTTC
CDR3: CASSQDPASRGHEQYF

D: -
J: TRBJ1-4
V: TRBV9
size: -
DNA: TGTGCCAGCAGCGTAGCAGTAGCAACTAATGAAAAACTGTTTTTT
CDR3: CASSVAVATNEKLFF

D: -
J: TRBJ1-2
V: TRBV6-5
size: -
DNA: TGTGCCAGCAGTTACTCCTCACAGTCTAACTATGGCTACACCTTC
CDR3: CASSYSSQSNYGYTF

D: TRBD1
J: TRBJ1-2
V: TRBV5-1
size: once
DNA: TGCGCCAGCAGCAAGGGACAGAACTATGGCTACACCTTC
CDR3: CASSKGQNYGYTF

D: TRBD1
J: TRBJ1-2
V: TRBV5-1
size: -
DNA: TGCGCCAGCAGCAAGGACAGGGCAGGCTACACCTTC
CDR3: CASSKDRAGYTF

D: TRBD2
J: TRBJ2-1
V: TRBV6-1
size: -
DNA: TGTGCCAGCAGTGGGGCTAGCGGGTACAATGAGCAGTTCTTC
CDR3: CASSGASGYNEQFF

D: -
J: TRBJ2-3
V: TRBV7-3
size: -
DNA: TGTGCCAGCAGCTCCACGACTATACTCCCAGATACGCAGTATTTT
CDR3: CASSSTTILPDTQYF

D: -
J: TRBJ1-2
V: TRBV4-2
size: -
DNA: TGTGCCAGCAGCCAGACAGTGTTCGATGGCTACACCTTC
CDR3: CASSQTVFDGYTF

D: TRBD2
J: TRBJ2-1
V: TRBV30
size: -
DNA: TGTGCCGGCGCGGGGGGTCATGAGCAGTTCTTC
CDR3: CAGAGGHEQFF

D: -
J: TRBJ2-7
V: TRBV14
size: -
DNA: TGTGCCAGCAGCCAAGTCGGGACCGAGCAGTACTTC
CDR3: CASSQVGTEQYF